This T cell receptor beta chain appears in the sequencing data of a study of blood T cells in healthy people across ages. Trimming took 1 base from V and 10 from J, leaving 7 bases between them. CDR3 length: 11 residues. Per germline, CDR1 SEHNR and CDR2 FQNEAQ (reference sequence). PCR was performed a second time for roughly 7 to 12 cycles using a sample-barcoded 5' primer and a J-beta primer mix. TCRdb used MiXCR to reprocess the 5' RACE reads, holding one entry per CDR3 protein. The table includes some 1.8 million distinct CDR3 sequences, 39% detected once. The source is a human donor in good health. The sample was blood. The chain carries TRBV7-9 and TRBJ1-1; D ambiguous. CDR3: CASSLGLGAFF. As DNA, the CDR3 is TGTGCCAGCAGCTTAGGTCTGGGAGCTTTCTTT. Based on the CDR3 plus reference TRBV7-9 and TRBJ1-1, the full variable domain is DTGVSQNPRHKITKRGQNVTFRCDPISEHNRLYWYRQTLGQGPEFLTYFQNEAQLEKSRLLSDRFSAERPKGSFSTLEIQRTEQGDSAMYLCASSLGLGAFFGQGTRLTVV.